This T cell receptor beta chain was captured by sequencing in a study of type 1 regulatory T cells. Study context: T-allo10 is an in vitro-generated, Tr1-enriched CD4 T cell product specific for alloantigen.

Study results and caveats: Compared with non-Tr1 cells, Tr1 cells showed a narrower TCR repertoire.

The CDR3 covers 14 residues. Germline CDR1 and CDR2: SGHRS and YFSETQ. V dropped 4 bases and J dropped 1 base, with 8 bases sitting between them. On this clonotype itself: Its target is not known.

Using its own MiXCR run on the reads, TCRdb lists one record per CDR3 protein. The data contain tens of thousands of distinct CDR3 sequences, around 21% of them singletons. Sequenced input: cultured type 1 regulatory T (Tr1) cells, either the whole culture or a sorted fraction (not recorded which). V usage is TRBV5-1 and J usage is TRBJ2-2, with D unresolved. The clonotype was recovered from a human donor in good health. The CDR3 loop is CASSILKNTGELFF. In DNA form, the CDR3 reads TGCGCCAGCAGCATACTCAAGAACACCGGGGAGCTGTTTTTT.